A single T cell receptor (beta chain) is shown here with its context. Antigen: not known. This entry belongs to a study of post-analysis software for immune sequencing data. Overall study: Courses of disease covered relapsing-remitting, secondary progressive and progressive-relapsing multiple sclerosis. Findings of the study overall: Batch-mates among the samples co-clustered strongly by F measure.

Unique molecular identifiers were carried by the TCR beta cDNA libraries. TCRdb re-derived calls from the PCR reads in MiXCR, one entry per CDR3 protein. The sample has roughly 670,000 distinct CDR3 sequences, around 64% seen once. This clonotype was sampled from a girl between 2 and 10 years old with multiple sclerosis. Source material: blood.

The CDR3: CSAEPGQIYNEQFF. CDR3 DNA: TGCAGTGCTGAACCGGGACAGATCTACAATGAGCAGTTCTTC. The chain joins TRBV20-1 to TRBJ2-1; TRBD1 matches at 7 bases. Trimming removed 5 bases from V and 3 bases from J; junction bases left unmatched: 7. The CDR3 is 14 residues long. Per the germline V gene, CDR1 is DFQATT and CDR2 is SNEGSKA (reference sequence).